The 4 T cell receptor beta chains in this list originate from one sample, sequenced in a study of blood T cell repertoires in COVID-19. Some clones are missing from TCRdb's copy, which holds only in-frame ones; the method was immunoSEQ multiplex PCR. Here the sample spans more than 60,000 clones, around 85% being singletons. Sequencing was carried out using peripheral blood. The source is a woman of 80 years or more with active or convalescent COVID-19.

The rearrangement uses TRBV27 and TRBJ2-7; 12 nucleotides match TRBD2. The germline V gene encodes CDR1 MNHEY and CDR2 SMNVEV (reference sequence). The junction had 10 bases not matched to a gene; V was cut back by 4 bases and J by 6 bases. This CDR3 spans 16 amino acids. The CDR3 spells CASSSWLAGGPAEQYF. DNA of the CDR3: TGTGCCAGCAGTTCTTGGCTAGCGGGGGGGCCGGCCGAGCAGTACTTC.

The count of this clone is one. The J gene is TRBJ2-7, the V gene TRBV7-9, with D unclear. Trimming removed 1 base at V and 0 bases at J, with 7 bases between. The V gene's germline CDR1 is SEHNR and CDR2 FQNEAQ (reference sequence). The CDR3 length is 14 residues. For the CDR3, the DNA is TGTGCCAGCAGCTTAGGGCTGTCCTCCTACGAGCAGTACTTC. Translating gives CASSLGLSSYEQYF.

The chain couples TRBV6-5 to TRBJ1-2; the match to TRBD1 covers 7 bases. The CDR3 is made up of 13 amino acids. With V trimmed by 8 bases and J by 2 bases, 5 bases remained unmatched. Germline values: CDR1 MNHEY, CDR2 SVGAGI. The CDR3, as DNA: TGTGCCAGCCGATCGACAGGGAACTATGGCTACACCTTC. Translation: CASRSTGNYGYTF.

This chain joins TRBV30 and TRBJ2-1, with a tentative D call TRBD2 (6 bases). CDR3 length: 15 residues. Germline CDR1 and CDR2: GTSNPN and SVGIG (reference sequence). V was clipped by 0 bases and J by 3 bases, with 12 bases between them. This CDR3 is CAWSVRLASYNEQFF. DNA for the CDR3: TGTGCCTGGAGTGTACGGCTAGCGAGCTACAATGAGCAGTTCTTC. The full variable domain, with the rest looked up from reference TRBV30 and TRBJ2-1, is SQTIHQWPATLVQPVGSPLSLECTVEGTSNPNLYWYRQAAGRGLQLLFYSVGIGQISSEVPQNLSASRPQDRQFILSSKKLLLSDSGFYLCAWSVRLASYNEQFFGPGTRLTVL.